Reported below is one T cell receptor beta chain. The antigen is undetermined. This entry comes from a study of PD-1 blockade in classical Hodgkin lymphoma. For the study at large: Patients had nivolumab dosed at 3 mg/kg, delivered intravenously every 2 weeks. General study findings and limits: Still unresolved is the cause of the repertoire differences, which may be disease activity or prior therapy. Reported baseline diversity: healthy donors highest, relapsed/refractory patients lowest. Complete responders started with a diversity level that resembled newly diagnosed patients at baseline.

Exposure to brentuximab vedotin varied, and each patient had relapsed following autologous stem cell transplantation. Germline lookup yields CDR1 ENHRY and CDR2 SYGVKD. This CDR3 comprises 14 residues. The V end was cut by 4 bases, the J end by 1 base, with 5 bases between. The repertoire was sequenced with immunoSEQ multiplex PCR; TCRdb's copy has only in-frame clones and lacks some. The sample holds roughly 13,000 clones, roughly 80% seen once. The J gene is TRBJ2-6, the V gene TRBV10-3; D is undetermined. The sample here was peripheral blood mononuclear cells (PBMCs), taken before the second cycle of nivolumab. The receptor comes from a human donor with classical Hodgkin lymphoma. The CDR3 coding sequence is TGTGCCATCAGTGCCGTATCTGGGGCCAACGTCCTGACTTTC. This encodes CAISAVSGANVLTF.